This T cell receptor (beta chain) was sequenced for a study of blood T cell repertoires in COVID-19. TCRdb keeps only in-frame clones here, not all; method: immunoSEQ multiplex PCR. The sample lists roughly 70,000 clones; 65% to 85% were seen once. The V gene end was trimmed by 0 bases and the J gene end by 5 bases; junction bases not matched to a gene: 12. CDR1 and CDR2 (germline): LGHNA, YNFKEQ. CDR3 length: 17 amino acids. This TCR came from a woman in her fifties or sixties with acute or convalescent COVID-19. Source material: peripheral blood. V usage is TRBV4-2 and J usage is TRBJ2-5; 7 bases agree with TRBD1. The CDR3 reads CASSQDPATGMAETQYF. In DNA form, the CDR3 reads TGTGCCAGCAGCCAAGATCCGGCGACAGGGATGGCGGAGACCCAGTACTTC.